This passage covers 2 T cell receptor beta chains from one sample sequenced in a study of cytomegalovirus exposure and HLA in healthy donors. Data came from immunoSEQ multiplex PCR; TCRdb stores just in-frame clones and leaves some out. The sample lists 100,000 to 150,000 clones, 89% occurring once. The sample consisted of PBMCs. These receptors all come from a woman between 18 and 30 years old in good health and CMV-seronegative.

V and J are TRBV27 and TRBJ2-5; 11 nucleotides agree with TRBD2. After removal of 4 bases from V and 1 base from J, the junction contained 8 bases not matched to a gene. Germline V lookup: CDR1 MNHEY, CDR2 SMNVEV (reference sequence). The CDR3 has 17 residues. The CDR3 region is CASSSRLAGPGQETQYF. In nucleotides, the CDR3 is TGTGCCAGCAGTTCCCGACTAGCGGGGCCCGGCCAAGAGACCCAGTACTTC.

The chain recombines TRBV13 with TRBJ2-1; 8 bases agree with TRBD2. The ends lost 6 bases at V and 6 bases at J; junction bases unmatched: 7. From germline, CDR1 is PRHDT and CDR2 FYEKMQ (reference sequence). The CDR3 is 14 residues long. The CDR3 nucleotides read TGTGCCAGCAGTTACTCCGGGACTAGCAATGAGCAGTTCTTC. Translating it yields CASSYSGTSNEQFF. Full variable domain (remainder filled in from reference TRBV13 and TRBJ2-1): AAGVIQSPRHLIKEKRETATLKCYPIPRHDTVYWYQQGPGQDPQFLISFYEKMQSDKGSIPDRFSAQQFSDYHSELNMSSLELGDSALYFCASSYSGTSNEQFFGPGTRLTVL.